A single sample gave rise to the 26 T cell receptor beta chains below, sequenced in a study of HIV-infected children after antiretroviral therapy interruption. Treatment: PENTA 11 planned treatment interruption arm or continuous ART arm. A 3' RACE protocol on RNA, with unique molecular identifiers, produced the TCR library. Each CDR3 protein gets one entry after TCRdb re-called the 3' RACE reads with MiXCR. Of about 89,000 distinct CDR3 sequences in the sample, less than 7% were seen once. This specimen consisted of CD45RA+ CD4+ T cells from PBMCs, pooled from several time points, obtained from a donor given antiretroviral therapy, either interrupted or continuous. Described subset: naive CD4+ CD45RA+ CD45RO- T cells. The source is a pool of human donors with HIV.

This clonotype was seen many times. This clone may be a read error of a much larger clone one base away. Here the CDR3 reads CASRAYNEQFF. In DNA form, the CDR3 reads TGTGCCAGCAGAGCCTACAATGAGCAGTTCTTC. The chain links TRBV6-6 to TRBJ2-1; no firm D call. Germline CDR1 is MNHNY and CDR2 is SVGAGI (reference sequence). The CDR3 runs to 11 residues. With 6 bases removed from V and 2 bases from J, the gap between germline ends came to 2 bases.

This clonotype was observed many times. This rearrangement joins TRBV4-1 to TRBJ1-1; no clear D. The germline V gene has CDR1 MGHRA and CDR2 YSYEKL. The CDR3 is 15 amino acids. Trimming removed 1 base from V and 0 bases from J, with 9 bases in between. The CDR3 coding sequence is TGCGCCAGCAGCCAAGTACAGTTCATGAACACTGAAGCTTTCTTT. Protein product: CASSQVQFMNTEAFF.

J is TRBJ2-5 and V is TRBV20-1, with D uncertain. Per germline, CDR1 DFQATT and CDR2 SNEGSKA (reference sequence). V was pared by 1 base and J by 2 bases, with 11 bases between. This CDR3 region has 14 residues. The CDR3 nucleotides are TGCAGTGCTAGAGTCGGCCGTACTCAAGAGACCCAGTACTTC. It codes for CSARVGRTQETQYF.

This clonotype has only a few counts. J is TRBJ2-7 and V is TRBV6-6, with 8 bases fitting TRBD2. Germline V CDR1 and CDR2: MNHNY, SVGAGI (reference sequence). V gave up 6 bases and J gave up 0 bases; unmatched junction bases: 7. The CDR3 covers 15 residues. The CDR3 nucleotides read TGTGCCAGCAGAACCGGGACTAGAAGCTCCTACGAGCAGTACTTC. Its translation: CASRTGTRSSYEQYF.

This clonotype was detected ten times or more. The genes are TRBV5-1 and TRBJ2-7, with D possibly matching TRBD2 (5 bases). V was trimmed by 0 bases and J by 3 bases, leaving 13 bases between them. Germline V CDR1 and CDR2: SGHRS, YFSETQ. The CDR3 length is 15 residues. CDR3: CASSLDGLPNYEQYF. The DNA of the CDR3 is TGCGCCAGCAGCTTGGATGGACTTCCCAACTACGAGCAGTACTTC.

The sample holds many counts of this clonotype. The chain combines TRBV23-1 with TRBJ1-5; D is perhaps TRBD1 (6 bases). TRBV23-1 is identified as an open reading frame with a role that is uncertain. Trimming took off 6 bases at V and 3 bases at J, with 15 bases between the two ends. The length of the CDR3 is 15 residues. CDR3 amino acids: CASRPGHPSNQPQHF. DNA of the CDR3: TGCGCCAGCAGACCGGGACACCCCTCCAATCAGCCCCAGCATTTT.

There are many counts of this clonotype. CDR3 DNA: TGTGCCAGCAGCCTAGGGGCCCAAGGGCCCTACGAGCAGTACTTC. The encoded protein is CASSLGAQGPYEQYF. V gene TRBV7-9 combines with J gene TRBJ2-7; D perhaps matches TRBD1 (5 bases). Between the trimmed V and J ends, which lost 5 bases and 2 bases, there was a span of 16 bases. This CDR3 contains 15 residues. Germline CDR1 SEHNR, CDR2 FQNEAQ (reference sequence).

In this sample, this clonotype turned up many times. The CDR3 reads CASSEGQGPTDTQYF. The CDR3 nucleotides read TGTGCCAGCAGCGAGGGACAGGGGCCGACGGATACGCAGTATTTT. The chain has TRBV7-2 and TRBJ2-3; TRBD1 matches 10 bases. Germline lookup yields CDR1 SGHTA and CDR2 FQGNSA. This CDR3 region has 15 residues. With V trimmed by 5 bases and J by 6 bases, 8 bases remained unmatched.

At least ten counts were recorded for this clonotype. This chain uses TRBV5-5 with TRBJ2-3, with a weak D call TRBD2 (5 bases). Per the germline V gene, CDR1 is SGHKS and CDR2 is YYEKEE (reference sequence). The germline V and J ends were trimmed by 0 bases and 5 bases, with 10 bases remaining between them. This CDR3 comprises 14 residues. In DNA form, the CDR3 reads TGTGCCAGCAGCTTGGGTTCGGGGAGAGATACGCAGTATTTT. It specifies CASSLGSGRDTQYF. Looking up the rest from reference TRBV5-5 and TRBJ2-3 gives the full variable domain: DAGVTQSPTHLIKTRGQQVTLRCSPISGHKSVSWYQQVLGQGPQFIFQYYEKEERGRGNFPDRFSARQFPNYSSELNVNALLLGDSALYLCASSLGSGRDTQYFGPGTRLTVL.

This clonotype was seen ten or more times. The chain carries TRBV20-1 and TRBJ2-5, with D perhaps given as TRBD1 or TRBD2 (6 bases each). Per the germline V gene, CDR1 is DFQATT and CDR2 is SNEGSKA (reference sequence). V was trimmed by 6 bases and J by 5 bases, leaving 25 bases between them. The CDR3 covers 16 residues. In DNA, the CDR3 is TGCAGTGCGGGGGCCCTAGAGTCCCTAGCGAGGGAGACCCAGTACTTC. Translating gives CSAGALESLARETQYF.

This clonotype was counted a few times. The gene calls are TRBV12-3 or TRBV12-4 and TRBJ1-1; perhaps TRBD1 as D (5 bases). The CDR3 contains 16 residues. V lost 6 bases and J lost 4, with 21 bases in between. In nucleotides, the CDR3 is TGTGCCAGCAGGTCTGCTGGAGGGGAGGAGGGCACTGAAGCTTTCTTT. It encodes CASRSAGGEEGTEAFF.

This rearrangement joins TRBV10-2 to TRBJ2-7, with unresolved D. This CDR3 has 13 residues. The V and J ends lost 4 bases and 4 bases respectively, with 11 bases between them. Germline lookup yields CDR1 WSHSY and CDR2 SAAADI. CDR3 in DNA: TGCGCCAGCAGTGGGGCAACGAGGTACGAGCAGTACTTC. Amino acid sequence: CASSGATRYEQYF.

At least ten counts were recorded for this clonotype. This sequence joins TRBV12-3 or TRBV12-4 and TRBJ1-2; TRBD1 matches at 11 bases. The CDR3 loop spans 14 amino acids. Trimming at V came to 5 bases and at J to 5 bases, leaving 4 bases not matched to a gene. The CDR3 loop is CASSLGQGAYGYTF. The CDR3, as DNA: TGTGCCAGCAGTCTCGGACAGGGGGCATATGGCTACACCTTC.

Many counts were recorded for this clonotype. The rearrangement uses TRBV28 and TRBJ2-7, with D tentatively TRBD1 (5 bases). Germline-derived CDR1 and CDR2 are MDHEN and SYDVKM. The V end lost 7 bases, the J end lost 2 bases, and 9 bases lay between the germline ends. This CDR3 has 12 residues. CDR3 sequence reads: CASTEQAYEQYF. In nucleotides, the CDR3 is TGTGCCAGCACGGAACAGGCCTACGAGCAGTACTTC.

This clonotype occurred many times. The CDR3 DNA reads as TGTGCCAGCAGCCGGGACTGGGGGTACTCCTATGAACAGTACTTC. This sequence encodes CASSRDWGYSYEQYF. The chain recombines TRBV2 with TRBJ2-7; D may be TRBD2 (6 bases). CDR3 size: 15 residues. CDR1 is SNHLY, CDR2 FYNNEI, per germline. V lost 6 bases and J 10 bases, leaving 25 bases between the germline ends.

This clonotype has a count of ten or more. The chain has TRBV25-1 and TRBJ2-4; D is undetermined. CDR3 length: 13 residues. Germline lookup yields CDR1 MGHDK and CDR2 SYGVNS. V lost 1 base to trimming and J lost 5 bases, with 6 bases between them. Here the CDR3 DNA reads TGTGCCAGCAGTGAATTAACACAAAACATTCAGTACTTC. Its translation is CASSELTQNIQYF. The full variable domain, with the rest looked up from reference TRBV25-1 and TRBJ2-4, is EADIYQTPRYLVIGTGKKITLECSQTMGHDKMYWYQQDPGMELHLIHYSYGVNSTEKGDLSSESTVSRIRTEHFPLTLESARPSHTSQYLCASSELTQNIQYFGAGTRLSVL.

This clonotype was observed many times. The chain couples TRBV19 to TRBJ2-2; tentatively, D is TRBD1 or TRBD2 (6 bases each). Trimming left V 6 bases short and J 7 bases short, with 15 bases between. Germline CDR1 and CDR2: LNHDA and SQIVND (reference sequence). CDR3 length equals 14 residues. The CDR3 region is CASSQGGAGGELFF. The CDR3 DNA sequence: TGTGCCAGTAGCCAAGGGGGAGCGGGCGGGGAGCTGTTTTTT.

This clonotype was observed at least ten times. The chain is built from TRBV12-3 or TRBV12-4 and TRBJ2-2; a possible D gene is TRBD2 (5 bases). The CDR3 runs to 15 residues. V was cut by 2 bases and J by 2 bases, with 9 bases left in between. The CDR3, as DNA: TGTGCCAGCAGTTTATTCGGGGTAAACACCGGGGAGCTGTTTTTT. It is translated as CASSLFGVNTGELFF.

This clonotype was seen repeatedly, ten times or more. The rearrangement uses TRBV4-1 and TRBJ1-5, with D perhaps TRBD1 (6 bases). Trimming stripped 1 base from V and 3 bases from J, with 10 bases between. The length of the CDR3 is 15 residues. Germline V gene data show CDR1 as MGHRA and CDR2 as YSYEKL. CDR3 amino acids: CASSQGHRANQPQHF. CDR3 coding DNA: TGCGCCAGCAGCCAAGGTCACAGGGCCAATCAGCCCCAGCATTTT.

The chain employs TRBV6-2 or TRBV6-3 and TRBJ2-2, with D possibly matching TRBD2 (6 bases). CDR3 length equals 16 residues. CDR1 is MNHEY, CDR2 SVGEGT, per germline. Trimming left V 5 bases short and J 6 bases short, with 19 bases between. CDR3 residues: CASSMLGGRISGELFF. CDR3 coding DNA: TGTGCCAGCAGTATGCTGGGAGGTCGAATTTCCGGGGAGCTGTTTTTT.

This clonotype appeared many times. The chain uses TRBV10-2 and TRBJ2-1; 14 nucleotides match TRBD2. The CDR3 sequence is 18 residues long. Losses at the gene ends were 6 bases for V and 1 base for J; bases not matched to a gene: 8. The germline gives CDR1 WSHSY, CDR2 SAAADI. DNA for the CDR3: TGCGCCAGCAGGCCGGGACTAGCGGGAGTAGGGTCCTACAATGAGCAGTTCTTC. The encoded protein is CASRPGLAGVGSYNEQFF.

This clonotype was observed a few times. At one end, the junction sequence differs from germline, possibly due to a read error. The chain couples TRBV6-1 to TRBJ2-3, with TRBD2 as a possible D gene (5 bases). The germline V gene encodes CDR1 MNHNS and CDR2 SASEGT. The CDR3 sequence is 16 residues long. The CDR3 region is CASSDADGESQNTLYF. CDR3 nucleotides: TGTGCCAGCAGTGATGCAGATGGGGAGAGTCAAAACACCTTGTACTTT.

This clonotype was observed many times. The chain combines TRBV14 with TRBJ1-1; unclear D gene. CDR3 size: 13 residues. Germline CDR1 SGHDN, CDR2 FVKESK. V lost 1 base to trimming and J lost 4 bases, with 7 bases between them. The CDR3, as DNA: TGTGCCAGCAGCCAAGTACTGTTCACTGAAGCTTTCTTT. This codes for CASSQVLFTEAFF.

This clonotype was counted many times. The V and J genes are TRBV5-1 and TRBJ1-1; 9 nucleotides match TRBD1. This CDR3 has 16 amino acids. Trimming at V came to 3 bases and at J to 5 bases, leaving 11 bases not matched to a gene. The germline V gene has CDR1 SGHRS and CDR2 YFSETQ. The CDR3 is CASSSSRDRVQTEAFF. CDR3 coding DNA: TGCGCCAGCAGCTCGTCCCGGGACAGGGTGCAGACTGAAGCTTTCTTT. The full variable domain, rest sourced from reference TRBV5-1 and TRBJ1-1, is KAGVTQTPRYLIKTRGQQVTLSCSPISGHRSVSWYQQTPGQGLQFLFEYFSETQRNKGNFPGRFSGRQFSNSRSEMNVSTLELGDSALYLCASSSSRDRVQTEAFFGQGTRLTVV.

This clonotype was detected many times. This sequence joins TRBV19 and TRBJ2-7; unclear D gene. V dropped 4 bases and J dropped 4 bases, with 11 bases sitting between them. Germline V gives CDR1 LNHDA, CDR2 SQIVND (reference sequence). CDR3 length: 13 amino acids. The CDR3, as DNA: TGTGCCAGTAGTAACGGACGAGGATACGAGCAGTACTTC. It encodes CASSNGRGYEQYF.

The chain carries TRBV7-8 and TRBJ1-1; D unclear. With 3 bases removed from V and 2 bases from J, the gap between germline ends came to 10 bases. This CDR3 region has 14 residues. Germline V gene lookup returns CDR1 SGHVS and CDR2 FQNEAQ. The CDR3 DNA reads TGTGCCAGCAGCTTCGCGGGGAGAAACACTGAAGCTTTCTTT. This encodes CASSFAGRNTEAFF.